The source of this T cell receptor (beta chain) is a study of regulatory T cells in long-lasting Graves disease. The sample's time point: persistent/refractory GD, antithyroid drugs over 5 years with positive TRAb. PBMC RNA was the source of the TCR library. Findings and caveats of the study: Shared public clonotypes totalled 2,741 in persistent patients, compared with 966 in new patients. The small sample size may have reduced accuracy.

Combining iRepertoire HTBI primers with Arm-PCR of CDR3 regions, the authors built TCR beta libraries. A single record per CDR3 protein comes from TCRdb applying MiXCR to the multiplex PCR reads. Among around 300,000 distinct CDR3 sequences listed, roughly a fifth were seen once. Notes on this clonotype: The antigen remains unidentified.

The germline V gene has CDR1 SGDLS and CDR2 YYNGEE. The CDR3 is 13 residues long. V gave up 5 bases and J gave up 8 bases, with 11 bases separating them. Sequenced here: peripheral blood mononuclear cells (PBMCs), sampled when the disease was refractory, from a patient treated with antithyroid drugs. The V gene is TRBV9, the J gene TRBJ1-6, with D unclear. This TCR derives from a female donor with Graves disease. The CDR3 DNA reads TGTGCCAGCAGTACAAGCCAAGATTCACCCCTCCACTTT. It specifies CASSTSQDSPLHF. The full variable domain, rest sourced from reference TRBV9 and TRBJ1-6, is DSGVTQTPKHLITATGQRVTLRCSPRSGDLSVYWYQQSLDQGLQFLIQYYNGEERAKGNILERFSAQQFPDLHSELNLSSLELGDSALYFCASSTSQDSPLHFGNGTRLTVT.